A selection of T cell receptor beta chains follows, all from one sample in a study of metastatic and nonmetastatic thyroid tumors. TCRdb redid the clone calls on the PCR reads using MiXCR. The sample yields several thousand clones, around 30% seen once. Sequencing input: tumor tissue. The source is a male donor with papillary thyroid cancer or a benign thyroid nodule (not recorded which). Some clones in this sample may be carry-over from other donors' samples. Both conserved end residues are part of each CDR3. A D gene is named only where the DNA matches it firmly. Where a row states a size, it is once, few, many or the class of an expanded clone; other rows omit it.

J gene,V gene,clone size,D gene,CDR3 DNA,CDR3 protein
TRBJ1-6,TRBV2,.,TRBD1,TGTGCCAGCATGGAGACAGGGTTCGAGAATTCACCCCTCCACTTT,CASMETGFENSPLHF
TRBJ2-1,TRBV27,few,.,TGTGCCAGCAGTTTGCTAGGCCAGGGTGAGCAGTTCTTC,CASSLLGQGEQFF
TRBJ1-2,TRBV28,few,.,TGTGCCAGCAGTTACCTCGGGGGCGACTATGGCTACACCTTC,CASSYLGGDYGYTF
TRBJ2-7,TRBV12-3/TRBV12-4,.,.,TGTGCCAGCAGTAGCGCCTCTGGGGAGCAGTACTTC,CASSSASGEQYF
TRBJ2-3,TRBV12-3/TRBV12-4,.,TRBD2,TGTGCCAGCAGAGGACTAGCGGGTCCGCAGTATTTT,CASRGLAGPQYF
TRBJ2-2,TRBV7-8,.,.,TGTGCCAGCAGCCAGGCCGGTTCTTCGTGGAACACCGGGGAGCTGTTTTTT,CASSQAGSSWNTGELFF
TRBJ2-2,TRBV3-1,.,TRBD1,TGTGCCAGCAGCCAAGACACATTAAACAGGGGTGGCGGGGAGCTGTTTTTT,CASSQDTLNRGGGELFF
TRBJ2-7,TRBV20-1,few,.,TGCAGTGCTAGAGAAGGCTACTCCTACGAGCAGTACTTC,CSAREGYSYEQYF
TRBJ2-3,TRBV9,.,.,TGTGCCAGCAGCGTAGGTAGCAGGGTACTCGCTAGCACAGATACGCAGTATTTT,CASSVGSRVLASTDTQYF
TRBJ1-5,TRBV10-3,many,.,TGTGCCATCAGTGAGCCAGGGGTGAGCAATCAGCCCCAGCATTTT,CAISEPGVSNQPQHF
TRBJ2-7,TRBV28,few,TRBD1,TGTGCCAGCTTTGGGACAGTAACTTCCTACGAGCAGTACTTC,CASFGTVTSYEQYF